This entry lists 25 T cell receptor beta chains sequenced from one sample in a study of T cell repertoires in cytomegalovirus infection. TCRdb re-called the reads with MiXCR, one entry per CDR3 protein. The data contain approximately 600,000 distinct CDR3 sequences, just under 40% of them singletons. Which antigens these TCRs recognize remains unknown. This specimen was cultured PBMCs, taken from culture after CMV antigen stimulation. Receptors were obtained from a human donor in good health (CMV status not recorded). Some clones in this sample may be carry-over from other donors' samples.

The V and J genes are TRBV6-5 and TRBJ2-7, with D perhaps TRBD1 or TRBD2 (5 bases each). Trimming stripped 6 bases from V and 2 bases from J, with 14 bases between. CDR1 MNHEY and CDR2 SVGAGI come from the germline V gene. The CDR3 totals 14 residues. The CDR3 sequence is CASSRRGLTYEQYF. In nucleotides, the CDR3 is TGTGCCAGCAGCCGACGGGGCTTAACCTACGAGCAGTACTTC.

The chain recombines TRBV12-3 or TRBV12-4 with TRBJ2-3, with 10 bases lining up with TRBD2. Unmatched junction bases numbered 13, after V lost 9 bases and J lost 7 bases. The CDR3 is made up of 15 amino acids. In DNA form, the CDR3 reads TGTGCCAGTAAACTCAGAGCGGGAGGGCCGAATACGCAGTATTTT. Its translation is CASKLRAGGPNTQYF.

The V and J genes are TRBV27 and TRBJ1-1; D might be TRBD1 (5 bases). V was clipped by 4 bases and J by 2 bases, with 11 bases between them. This CDR3 spans 14 amino acids. Looked up from germline, CDR1 is MNHEY and CDR2 is SMNVEV (reference sequence). The CDR3 DNA is TGTGCCAGCAGTTCCCCGGGGGGTAACACTGAAGCTTTCTTT. As protein: CASSSPGGNTEAFF.

This chain connects TRBV9 to TRBJ2-3; D gene uncertain. CDR3 length: 18 residues. V gave up 0 bases and J gave up 2 bases, with 19 bases separating them. Germline V gives CDR1 SGDLS, CDR2 YYNGEE. CDR3 in amino acids: CASSVGVSTVPNTDTQYF. The CDR3 region has the DNA TGTGCCAGCAGCGTAGGGGTGTCCACCGTTCCTAACACAGATACGCAGTATTTT.

This clonotype was seen a few times. The chain links TRBV7-2 to TRBJ1-4; TRBD1 might be the D (5 bases). The length of the CDR3 is 14 residues. Trimming left V 3 bases short and J 4 bases short, with 9 bases between. CDR1 is SGHTA, CDR2 FQGNSA, per germline. CDR3 nucleotide sequence: TGTGCCAGCAGCTTCGGACAAATTAATGAAAAACTGTTTTTT. Its translation: CASSFGQINEKLFF.

The CDR3 DNA reads as TGCAGTGCAACCCCAGGCGGCCAAGAGACCCAGTACTTC. Protein sequence: CSATPGGQETQYF. V usage is TRBV20-1 and J usage is TRBJ2-5; D unresolved. CDR3 size: 13 residues. Germline CDR1 and CDR2: DFQATT and SNEGSKA (reference sequence). Trimming took off 6 bases at V and 1 base at J, with 12 bases between the two ends.

The rearrangement uses TRBV20-1 and TRBJ2-2; the match to TRBD2 covers 9 bases. The CDR3 covers 16 residues. Trimming took 2 bases from V and 2 from J; bases not matched to a gene: 6. The germline V gene has CDR1 DFQATT and CDR2 SNEGSKA (reference sequence). The DNA for the CDR3 is TGCAGTGCTAGAAAAGCGGGGGGTCCCAACACCGGGGAGCTGTTTTTT. It is translated as CSARKAGGPNTGELFF.

This chain joins TRBV7-7 and TRBJ1-6; TRBD1 might be the D (5 bases). This CDR3 region has 17 residues. The germline gives CDR1 SSHAT, CDR2 FNYEAQ (reference sequence). Trimming took 5 bases from V and 3 from J, leaving 17 bases between them. The CDR3 loop is CASSPTSREVYNSPLHF. The CDR3 DNA reads as TGTGCCAGCAGCCCTACGTCCAGGGAGGTCTATAATTCACCCCTCCACTTT.

The chain links TRBV5-6 to TRBJ2-7; 10 bases line up with TRBD2. This CDR3 is built from 14 residues. The germline V gene encodes CDR1 SGHDT and CDR2 YYEEEE. Unmatched junction bases numbered 5, after V lost 6 bases and J lost 2 bases. This CDR3 reads CASTAGTSAYEQYF. In DNA form, the CDR3 reads TGTGCCAGCACCGCCGGGACTAGCGCCTACGAGCAGTACTTC.

The chain links TRBV15 to TRBJ2-2; the D gene is possibly TRBD1 (5 bases). Germline V gives CDR1 LNHNV, CDR2 YYDKDF (reference sequence). V dropped 3 bases and J dropped 5 bases, with 10 bases sitting between them. The CDR3 consists of 14 residues. CDR3 bases: TGTGCCACCAGCAGCAAGGGGTTGACCGGGGAGCTGTTTTTT. Translation gives CATSSKGLTGELFF.

The gene calls are TRBV6-5 and TRBJ2-2, with D maybe TRBD1 (6 bases). The CDR3 loop spans 14 amino acids. Trimming stripped 4 bases from V and 5 bases from J, with 11 bases between. Germline V gene sequence: CDR1 MNHEY, CDR2 SVGAGI. For the CDR3, the DNA is TGTGCCAGCAGTTTCTTTCAGGGGACCGGGGAGCTGTTTTTT. Its translation is CASSFFQGTGELFF.

This clonotype was detected a few times. This chain joins TRBV20-1 and TRBJ1-1; D is uncertain. The CDR3 has 13 residues. CDR1 and CDR2 (germline): DFQATT, SNEGSKA (reference sequence). Trimming shortened V by 0 bases and J by 4 bases, and 9 bases separated the two germline ends. The CDR3 nucleotides read TGCAGTGCTAGAGATACCCCGGGCACTGAAGCTTTCTTT. It is translated as CSARDTPGTEAFF.

The rearrangement links TRBV10-2 to TRBJ2-2; TRBD2 aligns across 7 bases. The trim removed 7 bases at V and 2 bases at J, leaving 4 bases unmatched. The CDR3 sequence is 14 residues long. Germline-derived CDR1 and CDR2 are WSHSY and SAAADI. CDR3 bases: TGCGCCAGCATGGGACTAACAAACACCGGGGAGCTGTTTTTT. The encoded protein is CASMGLTNTGELFF.

This chain links TRBV7-6 with TRBJ2-7; 9 bases are shared with TRBD2. Germline V gene lookup returns CDR1 SGHVS and CDR2 FNYEAQ. The J segment lost 2 bases and the V segment lost 0 bases, leaving 5 bases of the junction unmatched. The CDR3 is made up of 16 amino acids. The CDR3 region is CASSLASAGGPYEQYF. CDR3 bases: TGTGCCAGCAGCTTAGCGAGTGCGGGAGGGCCCTACGAGCAGTACTTC.

This clonotype was seen at least ten times. CDR3 amino acids: CASSLLSSSYEQYF. In DNA, the CDR3 is TGTGCCAGCAGCTTACTGTCGAGCTCCTACGAGCAGTACTTC. This sequence joins TRBV11-2 and TRBJ2-7, with D uncertain. CDR3 size: 14 residues. CDR1 SGHAT and CDR2 FQNNGV come from the germline V gene. Trimming cost V 2 bases and J 0 bases, with 8 bases left between them.

The chain recombines TRBV5-1 with TRBJ1-6; 8 bases match TRBD1. The J segment lost 6 bases and the V segment lost 2 bases, leaving 4 bases of the junction unmatched. Germline CDR1 and CDR2: SGHRS and YFSETQ. There are 15 residues in the CDR3. In nucleotides, the CDR3 is TGCGCCAGCAGCTTCCTACAGGGGGTTAATTCACCCCTCCACTTT. Amino acid sequence: CASSFLQGVNSPLHF.

The V gene is TRBV7-4, the J gene TRBJ2-5; tentatively, D is TRBD2 (6 bases). V dropped 5 bases and J dropped 5 bases, with 21 bases sitting between them. Germline V gene data show CDR1 as SGHVT and CDR2 as SQSDAQ. The length of the CDR3 is 16 residues. Here the CDR3 reads CASSRPFYGSRETQYF. DNA for the CDR3: TGTGCCAGCAGCCGACCGTTTTACGGGAGTAGGGAGACCCAGTACTTC.

This clonotype was recorded a few times. CDR3 sequence: CASSPAGSSDGYTF. The CDR3 nucleotides are TGTGCCAGCTCACCAGCAGGTAGTAGCGATGGCTACACCTTC. This chain uses TRBV18 with TRBJ1-2; D remains ambiguous. V was shortened by 2 bases and J by 6 bases, with 13 bases between the two germline ends. The CDR3 length is 14 residues. Per the germline V gene, CDR1 is KGHSH and CDR2 is LQKENI.

This chain links TRBV12-3 or TRBV12-4 with TRBJ2-5; D gene uncertain. Trimming shortened V by 3 bases and J by 4 bases, and 9 bases separated the two germline ends. The CDR3 length is 13 residues. Here the CDR3 reads CASSFVQLETQYF. For the CDR3, the DNA is TGTGCCAGCAGTTTTGTCCAATTAGAGACCCAGTACTTC.

The chain recombines TRBV6-1 with TRBJ1-1; tentatively, D is TRBD1 (5 bases). Germline lookup yields CDR1 MNHNS and CDR2 SASEGT. Trimming stripped 7 bases from V and 10 bases from J, with 16 bases between. This CDR3 spans 12 amino acids. CDR3 DNA sequence: TGTGCCAGCATCCGGGCCGGTGGGGCAGCTTTCTTT. Translating it yields CASIRAGGAAFF.

This clonotype was recorded at least ten times. V and J are TRBV7-2 and TRBJ2-1; D is unclear. Between the trimmed V and J ends, which lost 1 base and 1 base, there was a span of 20 bases. This CDR3 has 19 amino acids. Germline V lookup: CDR1 SGHTA, CDR2 FQGNSA. DNA for the CDR3: TGTGCCAGCAGCTTAGGCCCGGGCTTCGGGCCCGAGTCCTACAATGAGCAGTTCTTC. This codes for CASSLGPGFGPESYNEQFF. The full variable domain, its missing parts supplied by reference TRBV7-2 and TRBJ2-1, is GAGVSQSPSNKVTEKGKDVELRCDPISGHTALYWYRQSLGQGLEFLIYFQGNSAPDKSGLPSDRFSAERTGGSVSTLTIQRTQQEDSAVYLCASSLGPGFGPESYNEQFFGPGTRLTVL.

This clonotype was counted between two and nine times. This rearrangement joins TRBV20-1 to TRBJ2-7, with D possibly being TRBD1 (6 bases). CDR1 is DFQATT, CDR2 SNEGSKA, per germline (reference sequence). Between the trimmed V and J ends, which lost 4 bases and 4 bases, there was a span of 11 bases. The CDR3 extends over 12 amino acids. The CDR3 coding sequence is TGCAGTGCTAACAAAGGGGGTTACGAGCAGTACTTC. Translating gives CSANKGGYEQYF.

This clonotype was counted only a few times. The chain links TRBV11-2 to TRBJ1-2; D is possibly TRBD1 (6 bases). CDR1 and CDR2 from the germline V gene are SGHAT and FQNNGV. CDR3 length: 13 amino acids. V was pared by 5 bases and J by 2 bases, with 9 bases between. The CDR3 loop is CASSGTPNYGYTF. CDR3 coding DNA: TGTGCCAGCAGCGGGACACCCAACTATGGCTACACCTTC.

This clonotype was found a few times. The V and J genes are TRBV19 and TRBJ1-5, with TRBD1 matching 10 bases. V shed 6 bases, J shed 6 bases, and the junction held 14 bases outside the gene matches. Germline CDR1 reads LNHDA; CDR2 reads SQIVND (reference sequence). The CDR3 loop spans 17 amino acids. The CDR3: CASRSGTGAFRGQPQHF. The CDR3 DNA reads TGTGCCAGTAGATCCGGGACAGGGGCCTTCCGGGGTCAGCCCCAGCATTTT.

The chain combines TRBV12-3 or TRBV12-4 with TRBJ1-3; D is ambiguous. V lost 5 bases and J lost 0, with 11 bases in between. The CDR3 has 15 amino acids. CDR3: CASSPDVSSGNTIYF. The CDR3 DNA reads TGTGCCAGCAGTCCCGACGTATCCTCTGGAAACACCATATATTTT.